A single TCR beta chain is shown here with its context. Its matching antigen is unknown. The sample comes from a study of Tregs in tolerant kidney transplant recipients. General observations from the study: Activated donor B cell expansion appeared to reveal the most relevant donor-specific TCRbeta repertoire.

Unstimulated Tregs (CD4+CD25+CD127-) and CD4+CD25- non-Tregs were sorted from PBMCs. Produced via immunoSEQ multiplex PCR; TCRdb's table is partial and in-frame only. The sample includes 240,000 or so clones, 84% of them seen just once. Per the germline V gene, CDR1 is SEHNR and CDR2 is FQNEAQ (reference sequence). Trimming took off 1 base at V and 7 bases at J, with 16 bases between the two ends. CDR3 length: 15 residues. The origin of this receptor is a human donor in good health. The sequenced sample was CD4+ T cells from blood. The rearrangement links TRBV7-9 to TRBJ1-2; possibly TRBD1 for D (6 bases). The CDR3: CASSLDFRGLGGYTF. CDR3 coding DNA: TGTGCCAGCAGCTTAGACTTCAGGGGCCTCGGTGGCTACACCTTC.